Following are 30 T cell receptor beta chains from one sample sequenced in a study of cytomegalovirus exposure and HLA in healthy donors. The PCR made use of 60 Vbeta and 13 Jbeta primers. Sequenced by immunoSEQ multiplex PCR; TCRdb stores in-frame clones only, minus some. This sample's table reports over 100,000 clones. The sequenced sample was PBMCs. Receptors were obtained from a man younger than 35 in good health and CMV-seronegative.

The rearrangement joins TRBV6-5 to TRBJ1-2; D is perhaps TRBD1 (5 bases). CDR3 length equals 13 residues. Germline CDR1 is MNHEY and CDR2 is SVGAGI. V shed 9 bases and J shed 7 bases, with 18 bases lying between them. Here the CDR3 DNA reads TGTGCCAGTCGGTTCGCGGGGCCCACTGGCTACACCTTC. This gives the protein CASRFAGPTGYTF.

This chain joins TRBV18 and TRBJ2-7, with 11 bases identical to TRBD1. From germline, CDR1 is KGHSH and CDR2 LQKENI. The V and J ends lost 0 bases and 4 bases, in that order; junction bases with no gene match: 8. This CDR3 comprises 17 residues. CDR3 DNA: TGTGCCAGCTCACCACCAGGTTCCGGGACAGGGGGTTACGAGCAGTACTTC. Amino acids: CASSPPGSGTGGYEQYF.

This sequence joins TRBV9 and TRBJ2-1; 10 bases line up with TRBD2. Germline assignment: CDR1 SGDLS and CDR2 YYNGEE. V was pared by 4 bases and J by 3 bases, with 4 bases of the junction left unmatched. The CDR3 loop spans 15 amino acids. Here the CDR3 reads CASSRTSGFYNEQFF. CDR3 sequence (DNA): TGTGCCAGCAGCCGGACTAGCGGCTTCTACAATGAGCAGTTCTTC.

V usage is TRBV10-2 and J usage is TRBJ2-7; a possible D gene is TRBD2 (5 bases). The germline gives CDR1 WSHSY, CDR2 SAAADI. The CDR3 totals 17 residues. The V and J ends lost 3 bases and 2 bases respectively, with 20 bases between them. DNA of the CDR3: TGCGCCAGCAGTGATTTAGGACTGTTACCTGACCCCTACGAGCAGTACTTC. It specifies CASSDLGLLPDPYEQYF.

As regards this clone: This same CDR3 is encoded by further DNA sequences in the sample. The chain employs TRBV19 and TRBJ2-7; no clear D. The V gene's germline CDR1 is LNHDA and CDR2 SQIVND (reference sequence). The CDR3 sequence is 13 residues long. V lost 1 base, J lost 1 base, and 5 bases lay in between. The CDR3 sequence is CASSIASSYEQYF. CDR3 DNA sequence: TGTGCCAGTAGTATAGCCAGTTCCTACGAGCAGTACTTC.

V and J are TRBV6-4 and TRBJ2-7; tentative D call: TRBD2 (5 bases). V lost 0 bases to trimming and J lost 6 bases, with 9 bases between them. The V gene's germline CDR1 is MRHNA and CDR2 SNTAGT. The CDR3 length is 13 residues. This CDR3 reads CASSDSEVGEQYF. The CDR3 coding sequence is TGTGCCAGCAGTGACTCGGAGGTTGGCGAGCAGTACTTC.

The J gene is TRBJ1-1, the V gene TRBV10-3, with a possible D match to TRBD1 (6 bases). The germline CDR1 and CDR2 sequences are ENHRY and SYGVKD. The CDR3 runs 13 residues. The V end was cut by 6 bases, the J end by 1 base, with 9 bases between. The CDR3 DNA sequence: TGTGCCATCAGATTGACAGGGAACACTGAAGCTTTCTTT. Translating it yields CAIRLTGNTEAFF.

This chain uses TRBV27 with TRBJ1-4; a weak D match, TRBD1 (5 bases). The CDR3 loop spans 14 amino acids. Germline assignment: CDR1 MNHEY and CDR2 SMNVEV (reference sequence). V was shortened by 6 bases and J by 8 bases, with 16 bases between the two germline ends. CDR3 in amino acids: CASSLRVGREKLFF. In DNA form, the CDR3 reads TGTGCCAGCAGCCTACGGGTGGGGCGGGAAAAACTGTTTTTT. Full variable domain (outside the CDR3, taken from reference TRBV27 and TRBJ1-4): EAQVTQNPRYLITVTGKKLTVTCSQNMNHEYMSWYRQDPGLGLRQIYYSMNVEVTDKGDVPEGYKVSRKEKRNFPLILESPSPNQTSLYFCASSLRVGREKLFFGSGTQLSVL.

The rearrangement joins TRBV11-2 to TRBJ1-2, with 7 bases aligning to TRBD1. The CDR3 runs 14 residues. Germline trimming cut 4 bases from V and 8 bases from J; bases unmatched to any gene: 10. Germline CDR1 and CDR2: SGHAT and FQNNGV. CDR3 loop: CASSYSSGTVGYTF. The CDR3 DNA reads TGTGCCAGCAGCTATTCTTCCGGGACAGTGGGCTACACCTTC.

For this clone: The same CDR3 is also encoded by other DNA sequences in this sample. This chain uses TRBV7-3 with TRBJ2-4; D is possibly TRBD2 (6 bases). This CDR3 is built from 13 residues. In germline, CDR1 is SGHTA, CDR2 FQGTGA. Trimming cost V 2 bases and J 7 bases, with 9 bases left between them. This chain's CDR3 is CASSLGGANIQYF. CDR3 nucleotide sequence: TGTGCCAGCAGCTTAGGAGGGGCCAACATTCAGTACTTC.

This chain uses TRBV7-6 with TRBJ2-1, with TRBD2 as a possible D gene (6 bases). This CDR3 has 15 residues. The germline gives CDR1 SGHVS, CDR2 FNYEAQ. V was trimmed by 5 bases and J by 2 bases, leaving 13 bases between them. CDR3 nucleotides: TGTGCCAGCAGCCCCGCTGGAGGGGCCTACAATGAGCAGTTCTTC. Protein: CASSPAGGAYNEQFF. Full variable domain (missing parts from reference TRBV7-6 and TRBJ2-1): GAGVSQSPRYKVTKRGQDVALRCDPISGHVSLYWYRQALGQGPEFLTYFNYEAQQDKSGLPNDRFSAERPEGSISTLTIQRTEQRDSAMYRCASSPAGGAYNEQFFGPGTRLTVL.

The CDR3 reads CASSSLETQYF. Written as DNA, the CDR3 is TGTGCCAGCAGCTCATTAGAGACCCAGTACTTC. The J gene is TRBJ2-5, the V gene TRBV7-2; no clear D. From germline, CDR1 is SGHTA and CDR2 FQGNSA. CDR3 size: 11 residues. Between the trimmed V and J ends, which lost 4 bases and 4 bases, there was a span of 4 bases.

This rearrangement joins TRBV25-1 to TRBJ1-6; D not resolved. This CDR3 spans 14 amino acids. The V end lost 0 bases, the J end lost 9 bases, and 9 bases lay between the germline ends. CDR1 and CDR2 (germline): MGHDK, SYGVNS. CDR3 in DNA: TGTGCCAGCAGTGAATATCGGGGTTCTTCACCCCTCCACTTT. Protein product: CASSEYRGSSPLHF. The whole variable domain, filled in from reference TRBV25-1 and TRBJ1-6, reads EADIYQTPRYLVIGTGKKITLECSQTMGHDKMYWYQQDPGMELHLIHYSYGVNSTEKGDLSSESTVSRIRTEHFPLTLESARPSHTSQYLCASSEYRGSSPLHFGNGTRLTVT.

The CDR3 here is CASSFSAGGNQPQHF. As DNA, the CDR3 is TGTGCCAGCAGTTTTAGTGCAGGGGGTAATCAGCCCCAGCATTTT. J is TRBJ1-5 and V is TRBV28, with 7 bases that match TRBD1. The CDR3 loop spans 15 amino acids. After removal of 3 bases from V and 4 bases from J, the junction contained 6 bases not matched to a gene. The germline V gene encodes CDR1 MDHEN and CDR2 SYDVKM.

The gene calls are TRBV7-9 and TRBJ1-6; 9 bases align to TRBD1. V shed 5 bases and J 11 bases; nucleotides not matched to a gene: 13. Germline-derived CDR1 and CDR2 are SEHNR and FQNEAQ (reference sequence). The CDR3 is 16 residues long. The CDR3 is CASSIYQGQGEPPLHF. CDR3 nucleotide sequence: TGTGCCAGCAGCATTTATCAGGGACAGGGTGAACCACCCCTCCACTTT.

CDR3 amino acids: CASSEAGGFGKLFF. CDR3 nucleotide sequence: TGTGCCAGCAGTGAGGCAGGGGGTTTTGGAAAACTGTTTTTT. The chain is built from TRBV6-1 and TRBJ1-4, with 7 nucleotides matching TRBD1. V lost 3 bases to trimming and J lost 10 bases; unmatched junction nucleotides: 8. The CDR3 is 14 amino acids. Per germline, CDR1 MNHNS and CDR2 SASEGT.

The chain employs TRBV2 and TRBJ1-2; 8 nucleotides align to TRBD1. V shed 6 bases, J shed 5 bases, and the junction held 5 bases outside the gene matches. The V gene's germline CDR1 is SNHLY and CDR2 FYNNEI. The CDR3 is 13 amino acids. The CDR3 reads CASRQGAIYGYTF. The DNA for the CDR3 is TGTGCCAGCAGGCAGGGGGCTATTTATGGCTACACCTTC.

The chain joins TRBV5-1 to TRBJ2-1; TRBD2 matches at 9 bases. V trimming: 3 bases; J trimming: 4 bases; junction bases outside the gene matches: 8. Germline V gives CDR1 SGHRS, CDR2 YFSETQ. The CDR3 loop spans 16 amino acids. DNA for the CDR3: TGCGCCAGCAGCTCCTCCGGGACTAGCTATTACAATGAGCAGTTCTTC. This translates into CASSSSGTSYYNEQFF.

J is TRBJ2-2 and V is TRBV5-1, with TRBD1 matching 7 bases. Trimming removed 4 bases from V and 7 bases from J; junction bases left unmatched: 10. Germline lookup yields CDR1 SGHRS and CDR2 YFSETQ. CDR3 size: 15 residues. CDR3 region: CASSPKTGLSGELFF. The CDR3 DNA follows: TGCGCCAGCAGCCCAAAGACAGGGTTGAGCGGGGAGCTGTTTTTT.

CDR3 nucleotide sequence: TGCAGCGGAACCGGGACAGGGGGCTACGAGCAGTACTTC. This encodes CSGTGTGGYEQYF. The chain links TRBV29-1 to TRBJ2-7; 11 bases line up with TRBD1. This CDR3 region has 13 residues. CDR1 SQVTM and CDR2 ANQGSEA come from the germline V gene. V shed 7 bases and J 3 bases; nucleotides not matched to a gene: 5.

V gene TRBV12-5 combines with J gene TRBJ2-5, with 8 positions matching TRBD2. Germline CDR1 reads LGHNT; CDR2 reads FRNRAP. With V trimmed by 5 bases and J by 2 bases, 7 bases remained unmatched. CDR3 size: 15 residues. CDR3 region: CASGPGLAPQETQYF. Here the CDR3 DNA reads TGTGCTAGTGGTCCCGGACTAGCACCTCAAGAGACCCAGTACTTC.

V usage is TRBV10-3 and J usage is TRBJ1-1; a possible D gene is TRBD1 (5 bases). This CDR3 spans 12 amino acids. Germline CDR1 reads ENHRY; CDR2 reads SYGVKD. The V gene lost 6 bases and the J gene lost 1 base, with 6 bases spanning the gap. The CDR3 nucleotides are TGTGCCATCAGCGGACAGAACACTGAAGCTTTCTTT. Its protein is CAISGQNTEAFF.

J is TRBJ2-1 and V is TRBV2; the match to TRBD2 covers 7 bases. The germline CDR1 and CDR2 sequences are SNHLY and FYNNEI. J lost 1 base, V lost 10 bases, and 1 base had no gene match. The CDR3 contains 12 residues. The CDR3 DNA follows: TGTGCCACCGGGGGGTCCTACAATGAGCAGTTCTTC. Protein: CATGGSYNEQFF.

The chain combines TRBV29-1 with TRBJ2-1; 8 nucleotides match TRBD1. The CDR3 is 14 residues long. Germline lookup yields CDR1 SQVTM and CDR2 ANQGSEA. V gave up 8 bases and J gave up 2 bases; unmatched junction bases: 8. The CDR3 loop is CSLATGVPYNEQFF. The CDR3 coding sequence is TGCAGCCTAGCGACAGGGGTCCCCTACAATGAGCAGTTCTTC.

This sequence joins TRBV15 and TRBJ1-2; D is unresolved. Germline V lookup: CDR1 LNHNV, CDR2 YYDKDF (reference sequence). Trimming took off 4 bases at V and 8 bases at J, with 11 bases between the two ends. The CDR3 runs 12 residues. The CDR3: CATSTDSYGYTF. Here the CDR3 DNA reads TGTGCCACCAGCACCGACTCGTACGGCTACACCTTC.

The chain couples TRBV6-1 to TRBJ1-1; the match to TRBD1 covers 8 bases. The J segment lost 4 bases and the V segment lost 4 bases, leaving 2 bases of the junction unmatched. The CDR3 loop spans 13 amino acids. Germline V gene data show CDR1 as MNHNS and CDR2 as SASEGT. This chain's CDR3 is CASSVDRGTEAFF. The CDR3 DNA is TGTGCCAGCAGTGTTGACAGGGGCACTGAAGCTTTCTTT.

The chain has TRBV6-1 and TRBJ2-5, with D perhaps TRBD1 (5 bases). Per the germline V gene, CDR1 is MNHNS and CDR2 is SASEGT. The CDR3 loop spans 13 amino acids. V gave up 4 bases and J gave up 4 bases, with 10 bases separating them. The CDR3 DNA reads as TGTGCCAGCAGTGGGAGCAGGGCAGAGACCCAGTACTTC. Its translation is CASSGSRAETQYF.

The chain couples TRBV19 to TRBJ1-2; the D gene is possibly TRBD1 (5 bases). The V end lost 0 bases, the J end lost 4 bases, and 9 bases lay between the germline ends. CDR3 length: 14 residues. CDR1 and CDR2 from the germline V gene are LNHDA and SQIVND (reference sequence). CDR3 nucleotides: TGTGCCAGTAGTATAGAGAGACAGTCCTATGGCTACACCTTC. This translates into CASSIERQSYGYTF. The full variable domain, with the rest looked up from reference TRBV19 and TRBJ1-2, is DGGITQSPKYLFRKEGQNVTLSCEQNLNHDAMYWYRQDPGQGLRLIYYSQIVNDFQKGDIAEGYSVSREKKESFPLTVTSAQKNPTAFYLCASSIERQSYGYTFGSGTRLTVV.

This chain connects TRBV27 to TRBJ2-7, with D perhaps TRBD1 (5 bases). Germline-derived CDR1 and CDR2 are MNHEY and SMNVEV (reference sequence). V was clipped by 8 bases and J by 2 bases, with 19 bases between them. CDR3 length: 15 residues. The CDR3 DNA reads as TGTGCCAGCCAAAGGTCCCCCCAGGGAACCTACGAGCAGTACTTC. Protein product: CASQRSPQGTYEQYF.

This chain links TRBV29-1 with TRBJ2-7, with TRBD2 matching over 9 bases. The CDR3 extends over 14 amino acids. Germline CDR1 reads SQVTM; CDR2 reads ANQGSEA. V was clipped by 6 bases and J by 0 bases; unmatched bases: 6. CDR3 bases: TGCAGCGTCCCGACTAGCGGAAGCTCCTACGAGCAGTACTTC. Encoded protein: CSVPTSGSSYEQYF.